One and the same sample provided the 11 T cell receptor gamma chains below, sequenced in a study of gamma delta lymphoproliferative disorders and STAT genes. TCRdb called clones from the multiplex PCR reads again using CATT. Among a few thousand gamma-chain clones, 12% were seen once, and the ten largest hold about four fifths. Genomic DNA from isolated PBMCs served as the sequencing template. Material for sequencing was blood. All receptors come from a human donor with gamma-delta T-cell large granular lymphocyte leukemia.

This clone is classed as medium-sized (0.01 to 0.1%). The V gene is TRGV3, the J gene TRGJ1 or TRGJ2. Because TCRdb records no J gene, it was assigned here through a match of the DNA to germline. The V segment lost 0 bases and the J segment 7 bases; nucleotides outside the gene matches: 6. Germline CDR1 and CDR2: VTNTFY and YDVSTARD (reference sequence). There are 13 residues in the CDR3. Here the CDR3 DNA reads TGTGCCACCTGGGACAGGCAGGGGTATAAGAAACTCTTT. This encodes CATWDRQGYKKLF.

This clone was recorded many times. V is TRGV4 and J is TRGJ1 or TRGJ2. No J gene was available from TCRdb, and it was assigned here by a germline match of the DNA. V was clipped by 3 bases and J by 7 bases; unmatched bases: 9. This CDR3 spans 13 amino acids. The germline V gene encodes CDR1 EGSTGY and CDR2 YDSYTSSV. The CDR3 here is CATWDRLGYKKLF. CDR3 nucleotides: TGTGCCACCTGGGATCGGTTGGGATATAAGAAACTCTTT.

V is TRGV8 and J is TRGJ1 or TRGJ2. In the absence of a J gene in TCRdb, the DNA was matched to germline to assign it here. The CDR3 has 10 amino acids. The V and J ends lost 6 bases and 6 bases, in that order; junction bases with no gene match: 2. CDR1 and CDR2 (germline): VENAVY, YDSYNSRV. This CDR3 reads CATWFYKKLF. The CDR3 DNA is TGTGCCACCTGGTTTTATAAGAAACTCTTT.

This clone showed up many times. V usage is TRGV5 and J usage is TRGJ1 or TRGJ2. The J gene, left out of TCRdb, was set here by checking the DNA against germline. The V segment lost 3 bases and the J segment 7 bases; nucleotides outside the gene matches: 3. Germline-derived CDR1 and CDR2 are VINAFY and YDVSNSKD. This CDR3 is built from 11 residues. The CDR3 protein is CATWDVYKKLF. CDR3 coding DNA: TGTGCCACCTGGGACGTCTATAAGAAACTCTTT.

This clone has only a few counts. A read error may be the cause here, since a much bigger clone is one base away. V is TRGV4 and J is TRGJ1 or TRGJ2. The J gene is not listed in TCRdb, so it was assigned here from a DNA match to germline. V shed 0 bases, J shed 7 bases, and the junction held 3 bases outside the gene matches. The germline gives CDR1 EGSTGY, CDR2 YDSYTSSV. The CDR3 loop spans 12 amino acids. As DNA, the CDR3 is TGTGCCACCTGGGATGGGCACTATAAGAAACTCTTT. It encodes CATWDGHYKKLF.

There are many counts of this clone. The chain combines TRGV2 with TRGJ1 or TRGJ2. The J gene is absent in TCRdb and was assigned here via DNA matching to germline. This CDR3 spans 14 amino acids. CDR1 EGSNGY and CDR2 YDSYNSKV come from the germline V gene. V shed 0 bases and J 4 bases; nucleotides not matched to a gene: 6. CDR3 sequence (DNA): TGTGCCACCTGGGACGGGCCCGGATATTATAAGAAACTCTTT. It specifies CATWDGPGYYKKLF.

As concerns this clone: A read error may produce the germline difference seen at one junction end. The chain carries TRGV3 and TRGJP1. No J segment appears in TCRdb, so it was assigned here by matching the sequence to germline. Germline V gene data show CDR1 as VTNTFY and CDR2 as YDVSTARD (reference sequence). This CDR3 is built from 13 residues. This CDR3 reads CTTGRSTGWFKIF. The CDR3 bases are TGTACCACCGGAAGATCCACTGGTTGGTTCAAGATATTT.

This clone is termed medium-sized (0.01 to 0.1%). The chain joins TRGV10 to TRGJ1 or TRGJ2. TCRdb offers no J gene call, so here the DNA was matched to germline to obtain one. TRGV10 is classed as an ORF, of uncertain function. The CDR3 consists of 14 residues. With 8 bases clipped from V and 1 base from J, the junction kept 9 bases outside the gene matches. CDR3 in amino acids: CAAWDSQNYYKKLF. The DNA for the CDR3 is TGTGCTGCGTGGGATTCCCAAAATTATTATAAGAAACTCTTT.

This clone has ten or more counts. V is TRGV10 and J is TRGJP1. TCRdb gives no J gene; it was assigned here by matching the DNA to germline. TRGV10 belongs to the ORF category, with a function that is uncertain. The CDR3 loop spans 15 amino acids. Unmatched junction bases numbered 10, after V lost 8 bases and J lost 3 bases. CDR3: CAAWDYLPTGWFKIF. In DNA form, the CDR3 reads TGTGCTGCGTGGGATTACCTTCCCACTGGTTGGTTCAAGATATTT.

This clone has ten or more counts. V and J are TRGV9 and TRGJ1 or TRGJ2. TCRdb is silent on the J gene; assignment here came from matching the DNA to germline. Trimming took 3 bases from V and 9 from J; bases not matched to a gene: 2. The CDR3 totals 10 residues. Germline-derived CDR1 and CDR2 are GITISATS and ISYDGTV (reference sequence). Written as DNA, the CDR3 is TGTGCCTTGTGGGAGCCTAAGAAACTCTTT. This encodes CALWEPKKLF.

This clone was counted at least ten times. This DNA translates differently at residue 6 from the TCRdb protein, which is that of a much larger clone; a read error is likely, and the protein shown is the DNA's own translation. The rearrangement joins TRGV9 to TRGJ1 or TRGJ2. As TCRdb names no J gene, one was assigned here on the basis of a DNA match to germline. Germline CDR1 is GITISATS and CDR2 is ISYDGTV (reference sequence). J lost 12 bases, V lost 9 bases, and 8 bases had no gene match. This CDR3 region has 9 residues. CDR3 nucleotide sequence: TGTGCCTTGGAGAGGGTGAAACTCTTT. It codes for CALERVKLF.